Listed here are 32 T cell receptor beta chains from one sample, sequenced in a study of control samples from healthy donors and cancer patients. Clones were read by immunoSEQ multiplex PCR, and TCRdb kept only the in-frame ones, dropping some. The table lists 90,000 to 100,000 clones, around 80% of them singletons, with about 10% in the top ten. The sample consisted of blood. Every receptor here comes from a woman between 25 and 40 years old in good health.

This clone was counted only a few times. The rearrangement links TRBV23-1 to TRBJ2-1; no reliable D call. TRBV23-1 is known as an ORF, though its function is uncertain. The length of the CDR3 is 18 residues. Trimming left V 0 bases short and J 8 bases short, with 23 bases between. The CDR3 DNA sequence: TGCGCCAGCAGTCAATCCAAGTGTAGCCCTTCCAGGAACGATGAGCAGTTCTTC. It encodes CASSQSKCSPSRNDEQFF.

This clone was picked up a small number of times. The chain links TRBV19 to TRBJ2-1; D is perhaps TRBD2 (5 bases). The CDR3 has 14 residues. The ends were cut back, 5 bases at V and 2 bases at J, with 10 bases in the middle. Germline V CDR1 and CDR2: LNHDA, SQIVND (reference sequence). CDR3 amino acids: CASSVGNPYNEQFF. The CDR3 DNA reads as TGTGCCAGTAGTGTCGGGAACCCCTACAATGAGCAGTTCTTC.

In its sample, this clone was seen a few times. The chain recombines TRBV20-1 with TRBJ1-2; D is uncertain. Looked up from germline, CDR1 is DFQATT and CDR2 is SNEGSKA (reference sequence). V was cut by 3 bases and J by 3 bases, with 11 bases left in between. The CDR3 totals 13 residues. The CDR3, as DNA: TGCAGTGCTAGTCGAGGAACGGACTATGGCTACACCTTC. Translation: CSASRGTDYGYTF.

Here the CDR3 reads CASSITGTEIQALHF. The CDR3 DNA is TGTGCCAGTAGTATCACCGGGACAGAAATTCAGGCCCTCCACTTT. The chain is built from TRBV19 and TRBJ1-6; 7 bases are a match to TRBD1. V lost 3 bases to trimming and J lost 14 bases; unmatched junction nucleotides: 13. Germline-derived CDR1 and CDR2 are LNHDA and SQIVND (reference sequence). The CDR3 is made up of 15 amino acids.

J is TRBJ2-3 and V is TRBV6-5; D call uncertain. This CDR3 has 15 residues. The V gene lost 3 bases and the J gene lost 0 bases, with 10 bases spanning the gap. Germline V CDR1 and CDR2: MNHEY, SVGAGI. The CDR3 protein is CASSYNSFSTDTQYF. The CDR3 region has the DNA TGTGCCAGCAGTTATAACTCCTTTAGCACAGATACGCAGTATTTT.

J is TRBJ2-5 and V is TRBV21-1; the D call TRBD2 from the table was never checked on the DNA. TRBV21-1 is labeled a pseudogene. The CDR3 length is 17 residues. The CDR3, as DNA: TGTGCCAGCAGCAAAGGGGGGCACGGGGGGTTTGGAGAGACCCAGTACTTC. Amino acids: CASSKGGHGGFGETQYF.

This chain uses TRBV10-3 with TRBJ1-4; 12 bases are a match to TRBD1. Germline-derived CDR1 and CDR2 are ENHRY and SYGVKD. V lost 8 bases to trimming and J lost 8 bases; unmatched junction nucleotides: 3. The CDR3 spans 13 residues. The CDR3 reads CAIGTGGREKLFF. CDR3 nucleotides: TGTGCCATCGGGACAGGGGGCCGGGAAAAACTGTTTTTT.

The CDR3 here is CASRMTGGSNQPQHF. In nucleotides, the CDR3 is TGTGCCAGCAGAATGACAGGGGGTAGCAATCAGCCCCAGCATTTT. The V gene is TRBV2, the J gene TRBJ1-5; TRBD1 agrees at 9 bases. The junction had 3 bases not matched to a gene; V was cut back by 6 bases and J by 0 bases. The CDR3 length is 15 residues. Per germline, CDR1 SNHLY and CDR2 FYNNEI.

This clone was recorded only once. The gene calls are TRBV30 and TRBJ1-2, with 7 bases that match TRBD1. V lost 2 bases to trimming and J lost 7 bases; unmatched junction nucleotides: 4. CDR3 size: 12 residues. CDR1 and CDR2 from the germline V gene are GTSNPN and SVGIG (reference sequence). CDR3 in DNA: TGTGCCTGGAGTCCACGGGACAGTGGCTACACCTTC. Amino acid sequence: CAWSPRDSGYTF.

V usage is TRBV18 and J usage is TRBJ2-3; D is undetermined. The germline V gene encodes CDR1 KGHSH and CDR2 LQKENI. The V end was cut by 2 bases, the J end by 0 bases, with 6 bases between. This CDR3 is built from 14 residues. CDR3 loop: CASSPGPSTDTQYF. The CDR3 bases are TGTGCCAGCTCACCAGGTCCCAGCACAGATACGCAGTATTTT.

Of note for this clone: One junction end does not reproduce the germline sequence, and a read error may be involved. The chain recombines TRBV3-1 (or the pseudogene TRBV3-2) with TRBJ2-3, with 8 bases matching TRBD1. This CDR3 region has 16 residues. Germline-derived CDR1 and CDR2 are LGHDT and YNNKEL (reference sequence). CDR3 nucleotides: TGTGCCAGCAGCAAAGACCAGGGACAGGGCACAGATACGCAGTATTTT. Its translation is CASSKDQGQGTDTQYF.

This clone was seen once. The chain links TRBV18 to TRBJ2-1; D call uncertain. Trimming removed 3 bases from V and 5 bases from J, with 5 bases in between. Germline CDR1 KGHSH, CDR2 LQKENI. The CDR3 totals 12 residues. The CDR3 nucleotides are TGTGCCAGCTCACCTACAAACAATGAGCAGTTCTTC. Encoded protein: CASSPTNNEQFF.

This clone was recorded once. The chain joins TRBV9 to TRBJ2-3, with 8 positions matching TRBD2. The CDR3 covers 16 residues. The germline gives CDR1 SGDLS, CDR2 YYNGEE. With V trimmed by 0 bases and J by 6 bases, 9 bases remained unmatched. The CDR3 reads CASSVVGTSIGDTQYF. The CDR3 DNA follows: TGTGCCAGCAGCGTAGTGGGGACTAGTATTGGGGATACGCAGTATTTT.

This chain joins TRBV10-3 and TRBJ2-1; D possibly uses TRBD1 or TRBD2 (5 bases each). Deletions cut 2 bases from V and 2 bases from J, with 13 bases between. Germline CDR1 is ENHRY and CDR2 is SYGVKD. This CDR3 contains 16 residues. The DNA for the CDR3 is TGTGCCATCAGTGAGAATGCCGGGACGGCCTACAATGAGCAGTTCTTC. Translated: CAISENAGTAYNEQFF.

This rearrangement joins TRBV14 to TRBJ2-1; a weak D match, TRBD2 (6 bases). V lost 0 bases, J lost 4 bases, and 22 bases lay in between. Germline values: CDR1 SGHDN, CDR2 FVKESK. The CDR3 spans 19 residues. CDR3 region: CASSQEMGTQTIQYNEQFF. The CDR3 region has the DNA TGTGCCAGCAGCCAAGAGATGGGGACTCAGACTATACAATACAATGAGCAGTTCTTC. Together with reference TRBV14 and TRBJ2-1, the CDR3 gives the full variable domain: EAGVTQFPSHSVIEKGQTVTLRCDPISGHDNLYWYRRVMGKEIKFLLHFVKESKQDESGMPNNRFLAERTGGTYSTLKVQPAELEDSGVYFCASSQEMGTQTIQYNEQFFGPGTRLTVL.

The chain links TRBV9 to TRBJ1-6, with a weak D call TRBD1 (5 bases). Germline V gene lookup returns CDR1 SGDLS and CDR2 YYNGEE. The germline V and J ends were trimmed by 2 bases and 10 bases, with 7 bases remaining between them. This CDR3 spans 12 amino acids. The CDR3 spells CASSVQGSPLHF. For the CDR3, the DNA is TGTGCCAGCAGCGTTCAGGGCTCACCCCTCCACTTT.

The chain is built from TRBV7-9 and TRBJ1-4, with TRBD1 matching over 7 bases. The J segment lost 8 bases and the V segment lost 5 bases, leaving 17 bases of the junction unmatched. Germline V gene lookup returns CDR1 SEHNR and CDR2 FQNEAQ (reference sequence). The CDR3 totals 17 residues. For the CDR3, the DNA is TGTGCCAGCAGCCCGACAGGGAAGGGAGCCCGAGAAGAAAAACTGTTTTTT. Its translation: CASSPTGKGAREEKLFF.

This sequence joins TRBV7-9 and TRBJ1-4; 11 bases line up with TRBD1. CDR3 length: 15 amino acids. Germline CDR1 and CDR2: SEHNR and FQNEAQ (reference sequence). V was pared by 5 bases and J by 5 bases, with 4 bases of the junction left unmatched. This CDR3 is CASSGQGARNEKLFF. DNA for the CDR3: TGTGCCAGCAGCGGACAGGGGGCGCGGAATGAAAAACTGTTTTTT.

The chain employs TRBV15 and TRBJ2-4; D is perhaps TRBD1 (6 bases). The CDR3 is 23 residues long. Germline assignment: CDR1 LNHNV and CDR2 YYDKDF (reference sequence). V shed 0 bases and J shed 0 bases, with 30 bases lying between them. CDR3 amino acids: CATSRDISLEIDGTILAKNIQYF. The CDR3 DNA sequence: TGTGCCACCAGCAGAGATATTTCTTTGGAAATCGATGGGACAATTCTAGCCAAAAACATTCAGTACTTC.

The CDR3 protein is CASSAGLADYEQYF. CDR3 coding DNA: TGTGCCAGCAGTGCGGGACTAGCGGATTACGAGCAGTACTTC. The rearrangement uses TRBV27 and TRBJ2-7, with 11 bases lining up with TRBD2. CDR1 and CDR2 (germline): MNHEY, SMNVEV (reference sequence). V was pared by 5 bases and J by 4 bases, with 4 bases of the junction left unmatched. The CDR3 is made up of 14 amino acids.

This clone was detected a few times. The genes are TRBV29-1 and TRBJ1-1; the D is unclear. Germline values: CDR1 SQVTM, CDR2 ANQGSEA. Trimming cost V 3 bases and J 3 bases, with 11 bases left between them. This CDR3 has 13 residues. In nucleotides, the CDR3 is TGCAGCGTTGATGGAAGGGATTACACTGAAGCTTTCTTT. This translates into CSVDGRDYTEAFF.

The chain employs TRBV19 and TRBJ2-7; no clear D gene. This CDR3 contains 14 residues. Trimming took 4 bases from V and 3 from J, leaving 13 bases between them. The V gene's germline CDR1 is LNHDA and CDR2 SQIVND (reference sequence). The DNA for the CDR3 is TGTGCCAGTAGTACGGGTCCTAATAGCTACGAGCAGTACTTC. This gives the protein CASSTGPNSYEQYF.

The V gene is TRBV6-6, the J gene TRBJ1-2; D not resolved. The CDR3 totals 16 residues. The V gene lost 5 bases and the J gene lost 5 bases, with 21 bases spanning the gap. CDR1 is MNHNY, CDR2 SVGAGI, per germline (reference sequence). The CDR3 DNA sequence: TGTGCCAGCAGTCCAAAGGTCCAAAATGGGGTTTATGGCTACACCTTC. Translated: CASSPKVQNGVYGYTF.

This clone was detected only a few times. V and J are TRBV5-4 and TRBJ2-1; 9 bases match TRBD2. J lost 9 bases, V lost 4 bases, and 11 bases had no gene match. Germline-derived CDR1 and CDR2 are SGHNT and YYREEE (reference sequence). The CDR3 has 15 amino acids. The CDR3 sequence: CASSTGAGGPSEQFF. CDR3 sequence (DNA): TGTGCCAGCAGCACTGGGGCGGGGGGGCCGAGTGAGCAGTTCTTC.

V is TRBV30 and J is TRBJ2-1, with TRBD1 as a possible D gene (6 bases). The CDR3 extends over 12 amino acids. In germline, CDR1 is GTSNPN, CDR2 SVGIG (reference sequence). V shed 0 bases and J shed 14 bases, with 14 bases lying between them. The CDR3 DNA is TGTGCCTGGAGTGTACTTTTAGGGGGAGAGTTCTTC. This sequence encodes CAWSVLLGGEFF.

DNA for the CDR3: TGTGCCAGTAGTGACTGGACTAGCGGATCCTACGAGCAGTACTTC. The encoded protein is CASSDWTSGSYEQYF. The genes are TRBV19 and TRBJ2-7; TRBD2 agrees at 10 bases. CDR1 and CDR2 (germline): LNHDA, SQIVND (reference sequence). V lost 5 bases to trimming and J lost 1 base; unmatched junction nucleotides: 5. The CDR3 extends over 15 amino acids.

This chain links TRBV5-1 with TRBJ2-3; 12 bases align to TRBD2. Germline-derived CDR1 and CDR2 are SGHRS and YFSETQ. V shed 4 bases and J 1 base; nucleotides not matched to a gene: 7. This CDR3 has 17 residues. The CDR3 sequence: CASSLSTSGGRTDTQYF. CDR3 in DNA: TGCGCCAGCAGCCTGTCGACTAGCGGGGGCCGCACAGATACGCAGTATTTT.

J is TRBJ2-7 and V is TRBV30; 12 nucleotides align to TRBD2. This CDR3 has 14 amino acids. Looked up from germline, CDR1 is GTSNPN and CDR2 is SVGIG (reference sequence). With V trimmed by 1 base and J by 7 bases, 5 bases remained unmatched. This chain's CDR3 is CAWSASGGAREQYF. CDR3 nucleotides: TGTGCCTGGAGTGCTAGCGGGGGGGCAAGAGAGCAGTACTTC.

This clone was picked up many times. The chain combines TRBV4-2 with TRBJ2-2; TRBD2 agrees at 12 bases. Trimming cost V 0 bases and J 6 bases; bases outside gene matches: 2. Germline V gene data show CDR1 as LGHNA and CDR2 as YNFKEQ. The CDR3 contains 16 residues. Here the CDR3 DNA reads TGTGCCAGCAGCCAAGAAGCTAGCGGGGGGGCCGGGGAGCTGTTTTTT. It encodes CASSQEASGGAGELFF.

V gene TRBV6-6 combines with J gene TRBJ2-1; D is perhaps TRBD1 or TRBD2 (5 bases each). The CDR3 has 16 amino acids. CDR1 is MNHNY and CDR2 is SVGAGI in the germline V gene (reference sequence). Trimming stripped 2 bases from V and 0 bases from J, with 11 bases between. The CDR3: CASSYDGTSSYNEQFF. DNA for the CDR3: TGTGCCAGCAGTTACGACGGGACGAGCTCCTACAATGAGCAGTTCTTC.

This chain joins TRBV2 and TRBJ2-2, with 10 positions matching TRBD1. The CDR3 spans 15 residues. Trimming removed 5 bases from V and 4 bases from J; junction bases left unmatched: 4. The germline gives CDR1 SNHLY, CDR2 FYNNEI. This chain's CDR3 is CASSSGTGVTGELFF. As DNA, the CDR3 is TGTGCCAGCAGTTCCGGGACAGGGGTCACCGGGGAGCTGTTTTTT.

The genes are TRBV14 and TRBJ2-5, with D unclear. Trimming removed 3 bases at V and 3 bases at J, with 11 bases between. CDR1 is SGHDN and CDR2 is FVKESK in the germline V gene. The CDR3 length is 14 residues. DNA of the CDR3: TGTGCCAGCAGCCAGCTAGGCGTCGAAGAGACCCAGTACTTC. Translation gives CASSQLGVEETQYF.